These T cell receptor beta chains were read from a single sample in a study of radiation and T cells in renal cell carcinoma. The protocol was immunoSEQ multiplex PCR, while the TCRdb copy is restricted to in-frame clones and leaves out a portion. Of about 49,000 clones in the sample, 83% were seen once. The material was blood, obtained from a patient whose treatment included radiotherapy and nephrectomy. These receptors were obtained from an older woman with renal cell carcinoma. CDR3s include the opening cysteine and the closing phenylalanine or tryptophan. The order of the fields is clone size, D gene, J gene, CDR3 length, V gene, CDR3 protein, CDR3 DNA. D genes are given only for firm matches. Size is stated for part of the rows, as once, few or many counts, or as a class when the clone is expanded.

-,TRBD1,TRBJ2-2,15,TRBV7-3,CASSLGQGATGELFF,TGTGCCAGCAGCTTAGGACAGGGGGCGACCGGGGAGCTGTTTTTT
-,-,TRBJ2-7,15,TRBV5-8,CASSLVGLLSYEQYF,TGTGCCAGCAGCTTGGTAGGCTTGCTCTCCTACGAGCAGTACTTC
-,TRBD1,TRBJ2-7,16,TRBV7-8,CASSFLSGQGPGEQYF,TGTGCCAGCAGCTTTCTTTCGGGACAGGGGCCTGGGGAGCAGTACTTC
-,TRBD1,TRBJ2-1,14,TRBV9,CASSILDRNNEQFF,TGTGCCAGCAGCATTCTGGACAGGAACAATGAGCAGTTCTTC
-,TRBD1,TRBJ2-1,13,TRBV6-5,CASSWGQDNEQFF,TGTGCCAGCAGTTGGGGACAGGACAATGAGCAGTTCTTC
-,TRBD1,TRBJ1-1,12,TRBV2,CASRDDREWAFF,TGTGCCAGCAGAGATGACAGGGAATGGGCTTTCTTT
once,-,TRBJ1-4,14,TRBV5-1,CASSLERGREKLFF,TGCGCCAGCAGCTTGGAAAGGGGCCGGGAAAAACTGTTTTTT
-,TRBD1,TRBJ2-5,14,TRBV27,CASSARGQVETQYF,TGTGCCAGCAGTGCCAGGGGGCAGGTGGAGACCCAGTACTTC
-,-,TRBJ1-1,11,TRBV29-1,CSVAHNTEAFF,TGCAGCGTAGCACATAACACTGAAGCTTTCTTT
-,-,TRBJ1-2,12,TRBV5-4,CASSSQAAGYTF,TGTGCCAGCAGCTCACAGGCAGCTGGCTACACCTTC
-,TRBD2,TRBJ2-7,15,TRBV2,CASSAWGTSSYEQYF,TGTGCCAGCAGTGCCTGGGGGACTAGCTCCTACGAGCAGTACTTC
-,TRBD1,TRBJ1-2,12,TRBV30,CAWSSQGDGYTF,TGTGCCTGGAGTAGTCAGGGGGATGGCTACACCTTC
-,TRBD2,TRBJ2-5,19,TRBV4-1,CASSQVFSGRAGAQETQYF,TGCGCCAGCAGCCAAGTTTTTAGCGGGAGGGCCGGGGCACAAGAGACCCAGTACTTC
-,-,TRBJ2-1,14,TRBV10-2,CASSESGEGDEQFF,TGCGCCAGCAGTGAGTCAGGCGAGGGGGATGAGCAGTTCTTC
-,-,TRBJ2-7,18,TRBV13,CASSLHNVRNLGYYEQYF,TGTGCCAGCAGCTTACACAACGTCCGGAACTTAGGCTACTACGAGCAGTACTTC
-,-,TRBJ2-2,15,TRBV7-9,CASRTDTANTGELFF,TGTGCCAGCAGGACGGACACCGCGAACACCGGGGAGCTGTTTTTT
-,TRBD1,TRBJ2-7,14,TRBV6-1,CASSAGTATYEQYF,TGTGCCAGCAGTGCCGGGACAGCTACCTACGAGCAGTACTTC
-,TRBD1,TRBJ1-1,15,TRBV4-1,CASSLRQGANTEAFF,TGCGCCAGCAGCCTTAGACAGGGGGCAAATACTGAAGCTTTCTTT
-,TRBD2,TRBJ2-1,16,TRBV5-1,CASSIGTSGGADEQFF,TGCGCCAGCAGCATCGGGACTAGCGGGGGGGCGGATGAGCAGTTCTTC
-,-,TRBJ2-7,18,TRBV7-2,CASSLVVSRGRSSYEQYF,TGTGCCAGCAGCTTAGTGGTCTCCAGGGGGAGGAGCTCCTACGAGCAGTACTTC
few,-,TRBJ1-1,14,TRBV18,CASSPPGNPEKAFF,TGTGCCAGCTCACCCCCGGGTAACCCTGAAAAAGCTTTCTTT
-,-,TRBJ2-1,14,TRBV7-6,CASSRTESYNEQFF,TGTGCCAGCAGCCGAACAGAATCCTACAATGAGCAGTTCTTC
once,-,TRBJ1-4,14,TRBV6-5,CASRPGTLNEKLFF,TGTGCCAGCAGACCCGGGACGCTTAATGAAAAACTGTTTTTT
-,-,TRBJ2-3,15,TRBV4-2,CASSQAGTGADTQYF,TGTGCCAGCAGCCAAGCCGGGACGGGGGCAGATACGCAGTATTTT
-,TRBD2,TRBJ2-7,15,TRBV27,CASSSTSGGLYEQYF,TGTGCCAGCAGTAGCACTAGCGGGGGCCTTTACGAGCAGTACTTC
few,TRBD1,TRBJ2-7,13,TRBV5-1,CASSSGQGYEQYF,TGTGCCAGCAGCTCCGGACAGGGCTACGAGCAGTACTTC
-,TRBD1,TRBJ2-5,13,TRBV7-8,CASSLGQQETQYF,TGTGCCAGCAGCCTGGGACAGCAAGAGACCCAGTACTTC
once,-,TRBJ2-5,15,TRBV7-9,CASSSDGGGGETQYF,TGTGCCAGCAGCTCTGACGGGGGCGGTGGAGAGACCCAGTACTTC
-,TRBD2,TRBJ2-3,16,TRBV5-6,CASSFGTSGYTDTQYF,TGTGCCAGCAGCTTCGGGACTAGCGGTTACACAGATACGCAGTATTTT
few,-,TRBJ1-1,15,TRBV7-3,CASSDLGRENTEAFF,TGTGCCAGCAGCGATTTAGGAAGAGAAAACACTGAAGCTTTCTTT
-,-,TRBJ1-1,13,TRBV19,CASSARKSTEAFF,TGTGCCAGTAGTGCAAGGAAGAGCACTGAAGCTTTCTTT
-,-,TRBJ2-7,14,TRBV6-1,CASSPLGDPYEQYF,TGTGCCAGCAGCCCTTTGGGGGATCCCTACGAGCAGTACTTC
-,-,TRBJ2-7,13,TRBV5-6,CASSWTSTYEQYF,TGTGCCAGCAGCTGGACGTCGACCTACGAGCAGTACTTC
-,TRBD2,TRBJ2-2,15,TRBV9,CASSVDTSGTGELFF,TGTGCCAGCAGCGTAGACACTAGCGGGACCGGGGAGCTGTTTTTT
-,-,TRBJ1-2,14,TRBV7-9,CASRGDGNNYGYTF,TGTGCCAGCAGAGGGGACGGCAATAACTATGGCTACACCTTC
-,TRBD2,TRBJ2-5,13,TRBV18,CASSGTTQETQYF,TGTGCCAGCTCAGGGACTACACAAGAGACCCAGTACTTC
-,-,TRBJ1-1,13,TRBV7-2,CASSLEEGTEAFF,TGTGCCAGCAGCTTAGAGGAGGGGACTGAAGCTTTCTTT
-,TRBD1,TRBJ2-7,14,TRBV27,CASSLYNRGYEQYF,TGTGCCAGCAGTTTATATAACAGGGGGTACGAGCAGTACTTC
-,TRBD1,TRBJ2-7,12,TRBV18,CASSPLDREQYF,TGTGCCAGCTCACCCCTGGACAGGGAGCAGTACTTC
-,-,TRBJ2-2,13,TRBV5-4,CASRGSEGGELFF,TGTGCCAGCAGGGGCTCTGAAGGCGGGGAGCTGTTTTTT
few,-,TRBJ1-1,11,TRBV6-5,CASLRGTEAFF,TGTGCCAGTCTACGGGGGACTGAAGCTTTCTTT
once,TRBD1,TRBJ2-2,15,TRBV25-1,CASSARTGEAGELFF,TGTGCCAGCAGTGCCCGGACAGGGGAAGCCGGGGAGCTGTTTTTT
-,-,TRBJ1-4,15,TRBV5-1,CASSLGQPSGEKLFF,TGCGCCAGCAGCTTGGGACAGCCCTCAGGGGAAAAACTGTTTTTT
-,-,TRBJ1-1,16,TRBV5-1,CASSFRDIFGNTEAFF,TGCGCCAGCAGCTTCCGGGACATCTTTGGGAACACTGAAGCTTTCTTT
-,-,TRBJ2-2,15,TRBV7-9,CASSSGQTNTGELFF,TGTGCCAGCAGCTCAGGACAAACGAACACCGGGGAGCTGTTTTTT
-,-,TRBJ2-5,14,TRBV5-1,CASSLGRGEETQYF,TGCGCCAGCAGCTTGGGACGGGGTGAAGAGACCCAGTACTTC
-,-,TRBJ2-2,13,TRBV19,CASSNWNTGELFF,TGTGCCAGTAGCAATTGGAACACCGGGGAGCTGTTTTTT
-,-,TRBJ1-6,16,TRBV7-9,CASSATGDPQVSPLHF,TGTGCCAGCAGCGCCACTGGGGACCCACAGGTCTCACCCCTCCACTTT
-,TRBD2,TRBJ2-1,16,TRBV6-5,CASSYQRRGGQNEQFF,TGTGCCAGCAGTTATCAGCGGCGGGGGGGCCAAAATGAGCAGTTCTTC
-,TRBD2,TRBJ2-7,13,TRBV10-1,CGREGTSSYEQYF,TGCGGAAGGGAGGGGACCAGCTCCTACGAGCAGTACTTC